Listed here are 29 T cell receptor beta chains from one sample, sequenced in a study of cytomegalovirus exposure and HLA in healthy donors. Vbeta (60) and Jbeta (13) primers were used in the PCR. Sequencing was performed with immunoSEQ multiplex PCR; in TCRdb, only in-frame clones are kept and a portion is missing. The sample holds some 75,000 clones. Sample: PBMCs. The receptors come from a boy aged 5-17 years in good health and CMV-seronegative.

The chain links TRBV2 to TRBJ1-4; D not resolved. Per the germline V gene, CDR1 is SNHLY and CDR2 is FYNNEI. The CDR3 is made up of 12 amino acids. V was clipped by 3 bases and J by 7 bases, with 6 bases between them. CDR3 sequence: CASSDRGEKLFF. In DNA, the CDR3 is TGTGCCAGCAGTGACCGGGGTGAAAAACTGTTTTTT.

Here the CDR3 reads CSVPDHRGTAYEQYF. CDR3 in DNA: TGCAGCGTTCCTGACCACAGGGGGACCGCCTACGAGCAGTACTTC. The rearrangement links TRBV29-1 to TRBJ2-7, with 8 bases matching TRBD1. This CDR3 spans 15 amino acids. J was trimmed by 2 bases and V by 5 bases; bases with no gene match: 11. The germline gives CDR1 SQVTM, CDR2 ANQGSEA.

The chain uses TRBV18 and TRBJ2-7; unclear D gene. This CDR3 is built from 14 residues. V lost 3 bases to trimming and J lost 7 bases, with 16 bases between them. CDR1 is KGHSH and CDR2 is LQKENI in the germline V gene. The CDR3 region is CASSPEAVVLEQYF. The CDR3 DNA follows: TGTGCCAGCTCACCCGAGGCAGTAGTTTTAGAGCAGTACTTC.

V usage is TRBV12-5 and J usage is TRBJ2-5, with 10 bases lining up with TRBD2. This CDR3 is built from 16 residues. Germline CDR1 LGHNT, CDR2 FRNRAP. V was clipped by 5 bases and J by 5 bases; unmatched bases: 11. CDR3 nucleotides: TGTGCTAGTGGTCCCGGACTAGCGGCCTCAATTGAGACCCAGTACTTC. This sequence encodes CASGPGLAASIETQYF.

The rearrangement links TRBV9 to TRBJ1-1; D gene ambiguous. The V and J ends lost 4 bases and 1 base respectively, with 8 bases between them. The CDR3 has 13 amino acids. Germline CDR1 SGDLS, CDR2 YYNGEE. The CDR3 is CASSPRPNTEAFF. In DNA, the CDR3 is TGTGCCAGCAGCCCCCGTCCGAACACTGAAGCTTTCTTT. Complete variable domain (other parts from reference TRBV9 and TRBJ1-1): DSGVTQTPKHLITATGQRVTLRCSPRSGDLSVYWYQQSLDQGLQFLIQYYNGEERAKGNILERFSAQQFPDLHSELNLSSLELGDSALYFCASSPRPNTEAFFGQGTRLTVV.

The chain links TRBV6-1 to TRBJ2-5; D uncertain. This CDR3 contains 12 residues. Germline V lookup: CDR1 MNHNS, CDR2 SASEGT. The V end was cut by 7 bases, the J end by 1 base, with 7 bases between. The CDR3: CASTRSQETQYF. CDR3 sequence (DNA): TGTGCCAGCACCCGGTCCCAAGAGACCCAGTACTTC.

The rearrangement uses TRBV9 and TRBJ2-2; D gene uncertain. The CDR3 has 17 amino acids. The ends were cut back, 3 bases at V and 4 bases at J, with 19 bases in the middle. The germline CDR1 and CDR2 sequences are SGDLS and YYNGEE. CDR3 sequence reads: CASSAVPSAVITGELFF. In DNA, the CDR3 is TGTGCCAGCAGCGCCGTCCCCTCGGCGGTAATCACCGGGGAGCTGTTTTTT.

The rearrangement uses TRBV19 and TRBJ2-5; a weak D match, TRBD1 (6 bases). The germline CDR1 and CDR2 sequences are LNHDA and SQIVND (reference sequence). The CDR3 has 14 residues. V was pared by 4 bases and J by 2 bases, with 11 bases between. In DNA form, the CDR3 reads TGTGCCAGTAGTACCCAGGGGTTTCAAGAGACCCAGTACTTC. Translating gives CASSTQGFQETQYF. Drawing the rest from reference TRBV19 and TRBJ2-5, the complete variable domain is DGGITQSPKYLFRKEGQNVTLSCEQNLNHDAMYWYRQDPGQGLRLIYYSQIVNDFQKGDIAEGYSVSREKKESFPLTVTSAQKNPTAFYLCASSTQGFQETQYFGPGTRLLVL.

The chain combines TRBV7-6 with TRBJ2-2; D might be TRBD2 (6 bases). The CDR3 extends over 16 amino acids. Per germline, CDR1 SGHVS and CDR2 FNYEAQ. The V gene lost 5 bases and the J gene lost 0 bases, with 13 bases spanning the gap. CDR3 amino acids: CASSPTGGTNTGELFF. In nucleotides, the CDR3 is TGTGCCAGCAGCCCTACTGGGGGGACGAACACCGGGGAGCTGTTTTTT.

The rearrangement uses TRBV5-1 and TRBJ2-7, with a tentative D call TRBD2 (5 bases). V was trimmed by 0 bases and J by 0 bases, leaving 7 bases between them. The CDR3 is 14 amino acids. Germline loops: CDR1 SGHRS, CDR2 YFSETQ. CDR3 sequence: CASSLGSGSYEQYF. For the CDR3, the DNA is TGCGCCAGCAGCTTGGGAAGCGGCTCCTACGAGCAGTACTTC.

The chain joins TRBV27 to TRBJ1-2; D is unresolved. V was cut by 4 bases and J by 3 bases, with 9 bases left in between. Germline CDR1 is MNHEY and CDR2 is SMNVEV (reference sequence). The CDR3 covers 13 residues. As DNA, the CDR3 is TGTGCCAGCAGTTCCCCCTTTGACTATGGCTACACCTTC. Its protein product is CASSSPFDYGYTF.

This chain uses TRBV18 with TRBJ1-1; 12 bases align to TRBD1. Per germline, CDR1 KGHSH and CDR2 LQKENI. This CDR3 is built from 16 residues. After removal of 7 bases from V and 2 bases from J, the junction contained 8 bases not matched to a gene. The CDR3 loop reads CASLLPGQGANTEAFF. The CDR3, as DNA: TGTGCCAGCTTACTGCCGGGACAGGGGGCCAACACTGAAGCTTTCTTT.

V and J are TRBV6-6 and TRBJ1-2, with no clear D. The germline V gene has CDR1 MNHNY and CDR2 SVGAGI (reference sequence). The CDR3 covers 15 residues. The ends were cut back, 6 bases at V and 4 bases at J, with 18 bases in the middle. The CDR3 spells CASRQLSDSIYGYTF. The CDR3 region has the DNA TGTGCCAGCAGGCAGCTCTCAGACTCTATCTATGGCTACACCTTC.

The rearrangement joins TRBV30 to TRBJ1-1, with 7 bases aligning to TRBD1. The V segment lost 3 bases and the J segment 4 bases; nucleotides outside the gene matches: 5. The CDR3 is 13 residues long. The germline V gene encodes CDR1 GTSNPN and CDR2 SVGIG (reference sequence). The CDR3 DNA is TGTGCCTGGAGACAGGGGTTGGTCACTGAAGCTTTCTTT. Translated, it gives CAWRQGLVTEAFF. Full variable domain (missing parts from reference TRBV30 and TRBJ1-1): SQTIHQWPATLVQPVGSPLSLECTVEGTSNPNLYWYRQAAGRGLQLLFYSVGIGQISSEVPQNLSASRPQDRQFILSSKKLLLSDSGFYLCAWRQGLVTEAFFGQGTRLTVV.

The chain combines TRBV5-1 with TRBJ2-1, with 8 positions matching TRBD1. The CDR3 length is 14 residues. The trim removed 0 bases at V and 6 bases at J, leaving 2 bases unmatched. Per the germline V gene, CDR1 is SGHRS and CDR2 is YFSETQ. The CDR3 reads CASSLDGTGNEQFF. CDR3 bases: TGCGCCAGCAGCTTGGATGGGACAGGCAATGAGCAGTTCTTC.

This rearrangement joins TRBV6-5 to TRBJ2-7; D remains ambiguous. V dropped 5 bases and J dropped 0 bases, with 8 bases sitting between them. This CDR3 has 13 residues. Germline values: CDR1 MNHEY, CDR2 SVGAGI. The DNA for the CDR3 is TGTGCCAGCAGTACGGTCGGCTCCTACGAGCAGTACTTC. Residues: CASSTVGSYEQYF.

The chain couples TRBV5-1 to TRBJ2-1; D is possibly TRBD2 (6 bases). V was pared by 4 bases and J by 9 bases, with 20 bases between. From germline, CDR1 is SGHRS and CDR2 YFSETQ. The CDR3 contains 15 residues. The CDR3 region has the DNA TGCGCCAGCAGCCGGGACTCCACGAAAAGCGGTGAGCAGTTCTTC. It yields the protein CASSRDSTKSGEQFF.

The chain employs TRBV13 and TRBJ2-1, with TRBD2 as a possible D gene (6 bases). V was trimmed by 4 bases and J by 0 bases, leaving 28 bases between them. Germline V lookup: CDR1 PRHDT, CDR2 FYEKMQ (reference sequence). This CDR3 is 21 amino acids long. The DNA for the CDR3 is TGTGCCAGCAGCTCTAAACGACCCCAAGAGTTTGAGCGGGCCTCCTACAATGAGCAGTTCTTC. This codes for CASSSKRPQEFERASYNEQFF.

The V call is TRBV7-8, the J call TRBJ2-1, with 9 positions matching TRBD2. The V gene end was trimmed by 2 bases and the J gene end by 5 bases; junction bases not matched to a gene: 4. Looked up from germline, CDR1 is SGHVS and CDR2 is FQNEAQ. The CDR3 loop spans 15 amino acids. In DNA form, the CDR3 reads TGTGCCAGCAGCTTACGGACTAGCGACCACAATGAGCAGTTCTTC. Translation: CASSLRTSDHNEQFF.

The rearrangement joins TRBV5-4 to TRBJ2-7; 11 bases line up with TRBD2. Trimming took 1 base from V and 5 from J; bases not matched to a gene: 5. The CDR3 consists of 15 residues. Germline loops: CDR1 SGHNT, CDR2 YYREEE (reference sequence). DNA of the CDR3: TGTGCCAGCAGCTTGTTGGTAGCGGGAGGGAACGAGCAGTACTTC. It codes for CASSLLVAGGNEQYF.

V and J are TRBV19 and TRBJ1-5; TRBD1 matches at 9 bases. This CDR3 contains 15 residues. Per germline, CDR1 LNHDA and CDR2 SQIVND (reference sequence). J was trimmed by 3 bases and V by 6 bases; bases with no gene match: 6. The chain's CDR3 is CASRAGTGINQPQHF. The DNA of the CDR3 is TGTGCCAGTAGGGCCGGGACAGGGATCAATCAGCCCCAGCATTTT.

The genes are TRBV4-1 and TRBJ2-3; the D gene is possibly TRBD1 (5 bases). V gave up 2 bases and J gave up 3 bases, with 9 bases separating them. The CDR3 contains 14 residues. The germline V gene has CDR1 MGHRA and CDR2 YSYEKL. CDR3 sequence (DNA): TGCGCCAGCAGCCAACTGCAGGGAACAGATACGCAGTATTTT. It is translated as CASSQLQGTDTQYF.

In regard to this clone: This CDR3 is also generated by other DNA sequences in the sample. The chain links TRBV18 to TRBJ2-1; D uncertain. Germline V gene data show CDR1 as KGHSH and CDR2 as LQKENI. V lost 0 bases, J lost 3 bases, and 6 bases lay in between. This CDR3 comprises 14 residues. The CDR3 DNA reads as TGTGCCAGCTCACCACCATCTAGCTACAATGAGCAGTTCTTC. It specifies CASSPPSSYNEQFF.

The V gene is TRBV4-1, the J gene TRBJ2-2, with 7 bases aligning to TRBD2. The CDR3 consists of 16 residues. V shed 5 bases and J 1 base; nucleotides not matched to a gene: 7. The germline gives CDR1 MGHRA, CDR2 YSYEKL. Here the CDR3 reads CASSIRAGRNTGELFF. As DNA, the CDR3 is TGCGCCAGCAGCATTCGAGCGGGGAGGAACACCGGGGAGCTGTTTTTT.

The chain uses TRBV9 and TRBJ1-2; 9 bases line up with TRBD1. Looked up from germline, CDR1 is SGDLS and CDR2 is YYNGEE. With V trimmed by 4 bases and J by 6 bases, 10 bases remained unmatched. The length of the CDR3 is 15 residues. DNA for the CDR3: TGTGCCAGCAGCCCGAGGGACAGGGAAGCCAATGGCTACACCTTC. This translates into CASSPRDREANGYTF. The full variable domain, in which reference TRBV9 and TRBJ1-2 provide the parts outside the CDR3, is DSGVTQTPKHLITATGQRVTLRCSPRSGDLSVYWYQQSLDQGLQFLIQYYNGEERAKGNILERFSAQQFPDLHSELNLSSLELGDSALYFCASSPRDREANGYTFGSGTRLTVV.

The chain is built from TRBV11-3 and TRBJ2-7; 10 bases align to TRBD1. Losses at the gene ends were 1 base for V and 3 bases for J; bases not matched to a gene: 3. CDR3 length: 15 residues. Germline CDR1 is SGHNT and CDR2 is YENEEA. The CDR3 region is CASSLGTGGSYEQYF. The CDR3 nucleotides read TGTGCCAGCAGCTTAGGGACAGGGGGGAGCTACGAGCAGTACTTC.

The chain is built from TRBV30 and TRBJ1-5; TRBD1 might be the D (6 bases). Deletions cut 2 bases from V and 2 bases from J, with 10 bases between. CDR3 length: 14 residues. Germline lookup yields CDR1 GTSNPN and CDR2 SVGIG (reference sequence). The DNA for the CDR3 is TGTGCCTGGAGTACAGGGATCGGCAATCAGCCCCAGCATTTT. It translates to CAWSTGIGNQPQHF. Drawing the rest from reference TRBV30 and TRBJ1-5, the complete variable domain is SQTIHQWPATLVQPVGSPLSLECTVEGTSNPNLYWYRQAAGRGLQLLFYSVGIGQISSEVPQNLSASRPQDRQFILSSKKLLLSDSGFYLCAWSTGIGNQPQHFGDGTRLSIL.

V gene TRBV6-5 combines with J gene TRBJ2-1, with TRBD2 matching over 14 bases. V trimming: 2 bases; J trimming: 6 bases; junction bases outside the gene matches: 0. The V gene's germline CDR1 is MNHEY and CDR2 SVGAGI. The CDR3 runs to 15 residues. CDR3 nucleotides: TGTGCCAGCAGTTACGGACTAGCGGGAGGCAATGAGCAGTTCTTC. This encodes CASSYGLAGGNEQFF.

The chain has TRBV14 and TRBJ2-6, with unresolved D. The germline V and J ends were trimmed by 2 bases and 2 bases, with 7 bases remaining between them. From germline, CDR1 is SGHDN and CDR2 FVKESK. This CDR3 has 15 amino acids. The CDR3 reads CASSQSAAGANVLTF. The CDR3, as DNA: TGTGCCAGCAGCCAATCCGCGGCTGGGGCCAACGTCCTGACTTTC.